The rows below give T cell receptor beta chains drawn from one sample of a study of cytomegalovirus exposure and HLA in healthy donors. The protocol was immunoSEQ multiplex PCR, while the TCRdb copy is restricted to in-frame clones and leaves out a portion. The sample consists of just over 150,000 clones, less than 85% of them appearing once. The specimen was PBMCs. These receptors were collected from a woman aged 45-65 years in good health and CMV-seropositive. The CDR3 runs from the conserved cysteine through the conserved F or W. A D gene is named only where the DNA matches it firmly. Part of the rows lack a size; the others show once, few, many or a class for expanded clones.

D	size	V	J	CDR3	DNA
-	-	TRBV27	TRBJ2-7	CASSFFGQGGYEQYF	-
-	-	TRBV6-1	TRBJ2-3	CASRSTGQGTDTQYF	TGTGCCAGCAGATCGACAGGACAAGGAACAGATACGCAGTATTTT
TRBD1	-	TRBV6-1	TRBJ1-1	CASRSQGANTEAFF	TGTGCCAGCAGATCACAGGGGGCGAACACTGAAGCTTTCTTT
TRBD1	-	TRBV2	TRBJ1-6	CASSERSYGTGENYNNSPLHF	TGTGCCAGCAGTGAAAGGTCGTACGGGACAGGGGAGAATTACAATAATTCACCCCTCCACTTT
-	-	TRBV11-2	TRBJ2-6	CASADRSSGANVLTF	TGTGCCAGCGCCGACAGGAGCTCTGGGGCCAACGTCCTGACTTTC
TRBD2	-	TRBV4-2	TRBJ2-3	CASSQAGLAGFTDTQYF	TGTGCCAGCAGCCAGGCCGGACTAGCGGGGTTCACAGATACGCAGTATTTT
-	-	TRBV10-3	TRBJ2-1	CAIGGAGEQFF	TGTGCCATCGGGGGGGCGGGTGAGCAGTTCTTC
-	-	TRBV19	TRBJ1-3	CASSIWGRNSGNTIYF	TGTGCCAGTAGTATTTGGGGGCGGAACTCTGGAAACACCATATATTTT
-	-	TRBV29-1	TRBJ2-6	CSVDDPAGANVLTF	TGCAGCGTTGACGATCCAGCTGGGGCCAACGTCCTGACTTTC
TRBD2	-	TRBV30	TRBJ2-1	CAWNPGGNNEQFF	TGTGCCTGGAACCCGGGAGGGAACAATGAGCAGTTCTTC
TRBD1	-	TRBV6-5	TRBJ1-4	CASSSGQGPNEKLFF	TGTGCCAGCAGTTCCGGACAGGGTCCTAATGAAAAACTGTTTTTT
-	-	TRBV19	TRBJ2-1	CASSIRGYEQFF	TGTGCCAGTAGTATTCGGGGATATGAGCAGTTCTTC
-	few	TRBV14	TRBJ2-2	CASSQYSGAGELFF	TGTGCCAGCAGCCAATATTCGGGAGCCGGGGAGCTGTTTTTT
TRBD1	-	TRBV7-9	TRBJ1-1	CASRSPGQVAGFMNTEAFF	TGTGCCAGCAGATCTCCGGGACAGGTGGCAGGGTTCATGAACACTGAAGCTTTCTTT
-	-	TRBV7-9	TRBJ2-1	CASSLARGGADEQFF	TGTGCCAGCAGCTTAGCGCGCGGTGGGGCCGATGAGCAGTTCTTC
-	-	TRBV6-6	TRBJ2-2	CASSYPMNTGELFF	TGTGCCAGCAGTTACCCTATGAACACCGGGGAGCTGTTTTTT
TRBD1	-	TRBV10-3	TRBJ1-1	CAISGTTGMNTEAFF	TGTGCCATCAGTGGAACGACAGGGATGAACACTGAAGCTTTCTTT
TRBD1	-	TRBV7-8	TRBJ2-2	CASSLAVGTVQDTGELFF	TGTGCCAGCAGCTTAGCGGTGGGGACAGTACAAGACACCGGGGAGCTGTTTTTT
TRBD1	once	TRBV4-2	TRBJ1-6	CASSQLDRENSPLHF	TGTGCCAGCAGCCAACTAGACAGGGAAAATTCACCCCTCCACTTT
-	-	TRBV27	TRBJ2-7	CASSFNHRGGEQYF	TGTGCCAGCAGTTTCAACCACAGGGGGGGCGAGCAGTACTTC
TRBD2	-	TRBV11-3	TRBJ2-5	CASSKSGVLGETQYF	TGTGCCAGCAGCAAAAGCGGGGTCCTTGGAGAGACCCAGTACTTC
-	-	TRBV10-2	TRBJ1-6	CASSTIQTPLHF	TGCGCCAGCAGTACCATTCAGACACCCCTCCACTTT
-	-	TRBV25-1	TRBJ1-5	CASSEGGSPNQPQHF	TGTGCCAGCAGTGAGGGAGGGTCTCCAAATCAGCCCCAGCATTTT
TRBD2	few	TRBV11-1	TRBJ2-1	CASSPSGGAYNEQFF	TGTGCCAGCAGCCCTAGCGGGGGGGCCTACAATGAGCAGTTCTTC
TRBD1	-	TRBV6-5	TRBJ1-4	CASRETGLGNEKLFF	TGTGCCAGCAGAGAGACAGGGTTGGGTAATGAAAAACTGTTTTTT
TRBD2	-	TRBV7-8	TRBJ2-3	CASNRQGTSGGARDTQYF	TGTGCCAGCAATCGACAGGGGACTAGCGGGGGGGCCAGGGATACGCAGTATTTT
-	-	TRBV14	TRBJ2-2	CASSQRTAANTGELFF	TGTGCCAGCAGCCAAAGGACAGCCGCGAACACCGGGGAGCTGTTTTTT
-	-	TRBV5-1	TRBJ1-6	CASSPEGSSYNSPLHF	TGCGCCAGCAGCCCGGAGGGTAGCTCCTATAATTCACCCCTCCACTTT
-	-	TRBV27	TRBJ1-1	CASSTGWSSTEAFF	TGTGCCAGCAGTACAGGGTGGTCGAGCACTGAAGCTTTCTTT
TRBD1	-	TRBV4-3	TRBJ1-6	CASSQEITQGNSYNSPLHF	TGCGCCAGCAGCCAAGAAATTACACAGGGGAACTCCTATAATTCACCCCTCCACTTT
TRBD1	-	TRBV19	TRBJ2-4	CASEQGTKNIQYF	TGTGCCAGTGAACAGGGGACCAAAAACATTCAGTACTTC
TRBD1	-	TRBV9	TRBJ2-2	CASRSTGGSGELFF	TGTGCCAGCAGGTCGACAGGGGGCTCCGGGGAGCTGTTTTTT
TRBD1	-	TRBV6-6	TRBJ1-2	CASSQGGFGYTF	TGTGCCAGCAGCCAGGGGGGTTTTGGCTACACCTTC
TRBD1	-	TRBV19	TRBJ2-7	CASSIGGQGFYEQYF	TGTGCCAGTAGTATAGGGGGACAGGGGTTCTACGAGCAGTACTTC
TRBD1	-	TRBV9	TRBJ1-4	CASSVGTGVEKLFF	TGTGCCAGCAGCGTAGGGACAGGGGTAGAAAAACTGTTTTTT
TRBD1	once	TRBV7-3	TRBJ1-3	CASSARDRGKSGNTIYF	TGTGCCAGCAGCGCCCGGGACAGGGGAAAATCAGGAAACACCATATATTTT
-	-	TRBV5-1	TRBJ2-7	CASSSPTGHSSSYEQYF	TGCGCCAGCAGCTCACCCACCGGACACTCGAGCTCCTACGAGCAGTACTTC
-	once	TRBV19	TRBJ1-2	CASFSYGYTF	TGTGCCAGTTTTAGCTATGGCTACACCTTC
TRBD2	-	TRBV5-6	TRBJ2-1	CASSWGLAGGGEQFF	TGTGCCAGCAGCTGGGGACTAGCGGGGGGGGGTGAGCAGTTCTTC
-	-	TRBV27	TRBJ2-3	CASSLLSRDTQYF	TGTGCCAGCAGTCTCCTGTCTAGAGATACGCAGTATTTT
-	-	TRBV7-2	TRBJ2-7	CASSEQGYEQYF	TGTGCCAGCAGCGAACAGGGCTACGAGCAGTACTTC
TRBD2	-	TRBV9	TRBJ2-3	CASSVAGSGGGTDTQYF	TGTGCCAGCAGCGTAGCAGGGAGTGGGGGAGGGACAGATACGCAGTATTTT
-	-	TRBV5-1	TRBJ1-5	CASSLEGDNQPQHF	TGCGCCAGCAGCTTGGAAGGGGACAATCAGCCCCAGCATTTT
-	-	TRBV5-6	TRBJ2-6	CASSPGAGANVLTF	TGTGCCAGTTCTCCAGGGGCTGGGGCCAACGTCCTGACTTTC
TRBD2	-	TRBV10-3	TRBJ2-3	CAISATSGDLAQYF	TGTGCCATCAGCGCGACTAGCGGGGACCTTGCGCAGTATTTT
-	-	TRBV10-3	TRBJ1-1	CAIRRGFGDTEAFF	TGTGCCATCAGGCGAGGATTCGGAGACACTGAAGCTTTCTTT
TRBD2	-	TRBV5-1	TRBJ2-3	CASTLGGVSTDTQYF	TGCGCCAGCACCCTGGGAGGGGTGAGCACAGATACGCAGTATTTT
-	-	TRBV4-1	TRBJ2-1	CASSQDQYNEQFF	TGCGCCAGCAGCCAAGACCAGTACAATGAGCAGTTCTTC
TRBD2	few	TRBV27	TRBJ2-7	CATKLHPGTSAVQYF	TGTGCCACCAAGCTTCATCCCGGGACTAGCGCGGTGCAGTACTTC
TRBD2	-	TRBV29-1	TRBJ2-1	CSVWTSSGGYNEQFF	TGCAGCGTCTGGACTAGCAGCGGGGGATACAATGAGCAGTTCTTC
-	-	TRBV2	TRBJ2-7	CASSGVGGYEQYF	TGTGCCAGCAGTGGGGTGGGGGGCTACGAGCAGTACTTC
-	-	TRBV12-5	TRBJ2-1	CASGFQEQFF	TGTGCTAGTGGTTTCCAGGAGCAGTTCTTC
-	-	TRBV6-1	TRBJ1-1	CASIWQSNTEAFF	TGTGCCAGCATATGGCAGTCGAACACTGAAGCTTTCTTT
-	-	TRBV9	TRBJ2-7	CASSVGVGAGDEQYF	TGTGCCAGCAGCGTAGGGGTGGGGGCCGGGGACGAGCAGTACTTC
-	-	TRBV15	TRBJ1-1	CATSTYREMNTEAFF	TGTGCCACCAGCACTTACAGGGAGATGAACACTGAAGCTTTCTTT
-	-	TRBV7-2	TRBJ2-3	CASSFHPRGDTQYF	TGTGCCAGCAGCTTCCATCCCAGGGGAGATACGCAGTATTTT
-	-	TRBV19	TRBJ1-5	CASSMARAYSNQPQHF	TGTGCCAGTAGTATGGCCAGGGCTTATAGCAATCAGCCCCAGCATTTT